The next 26 T cell receptor beta chains were all read from a single sample in a study of cytomegalovirus exposure and HLA in healthy donors. PCR involved 60 Vbeta and 13 Jbeta primers. This table comes from immunoSEQ multiplex PCR, and its TCRdb copy is limited to in-frame clones, with some not included. The top ten clones hold around 6.5% of a sample with under 170,000 clones, less than 85% of them seen once. Sequencing was done on a sample of PBMCs. These receptors all come from a man over 45 in good health and CMV-seropositive.

This clone was picked up one time. The chain joins TRBV9 to TRBJ2-3, with D tentatively TRBD2 (6 bases). The length of the CDR3 is 15 residues. Per the germline V gene, CDR1 is SGDLS and CDR2 is YYNGEE. Trimming left V 3 bases short and J 3 bases short, with 14 bases between. CDR3 in amino acids: CASSATGVRTDTQYF. Here the CDR3 DNA reads TGTGCCAGCAGCGCAACGGGAGTACGTACAGATACGCAGTATTTT.

V and J are TRBV19 and TRBJ2-1, with D possibly matching TRBD1 (5 bases). CDR3 length: 15 amino acids. V lost 1 base to trimming and J lost 7 bases, with 14 bases between them. Germline CDR1 LNHDA, CDR2 SQIVND (reference sequence). The CDR3 sequence: CASSIGAGYGNEQFF. The DNA for the CDR3 is TGTGCCAGTAGTATAGGGGCAGGGTATGGTAATGAGCAGTTCTTC.

In the case of this clone: The same CDR3 can be traced to other DNA sequences in this sample. V is TRBV5-1 and J is TRBJ2-1, with TRBD2 matching 8 bases. V dropped 2 bases and J dropped 2; count of bases not matched to a gene: 3. The CDR3 has 15 amino acids. Germline CDR1 reads SGHRS; CDR2 reads YFSETQ. The CDR3 DNA reads as TGCGCCAGCAGCTTAAGTAGCGGGGCCTACAATGAGCAGTTCTTC. Its protein product is CASSLSSGAYNEQFF.

This clone was observed a handful of times. V and J are TRBV29-1 and TRBJ2-7, with 9 nucleotides matching TRBD1. Germline CDR1 and CDR2: SQVTM and ANQGSEA. Trimming removed 5 bases from V and 4 bases from J; junction bases left unmatched: 6. The length of the CDR3 is 13 residues. Written as DNA, the CDR3 is TGCAGCGTTCAAGCGACAGGGGGGTACGAGCAGTACTTC. Translated, it gives CSVQATGGYEQYF.

The rearrangement links TRBV6-6 to TRBJ2-3, with 11 nucleotides matching TRBD2. The V gene's germline CDR1 is MNHNY and CDR2 SVGAGI (reference sequence). The CDR3 covers 16 residues. V gave up 3 bases and J gave up 3 bases; unmatched junction bases: 5. CDR3 coding DNA: TGTGCCAGCAGTTATGGGCTAGCGGGAGGAACAGATACGCAGTATTTT. It specifies CASSYGLAGGTDTQYF.

The rearrangement links TRBV7-9 to TRBJ1-4, with 10 bases that match TRBD1. This CDR3 has 16 residues. V was clipped by 4 bases and J by 7 bases; unmatched bases: 9. CDR1 SEHNR and CDR2 FQNEAQ come from the germline V gene (reference sequence). The CDR3: CASSSGQGEFGEKLFF. As DNA, the CDR3 is TGTGCCAGCAGCTCCGGACAGGGGGAATTCGGTGAAAAACTGTTTTTT.

The rearrangement uses TRBV28 and TRBJ2-1; D perhaps matches TRBD1 (6 bases). With 6 bases removed from V and 7 bases from J, the gap between germline ends came to 22 bases. The CDR3 covers 16 residues. Germline-derived CDR1 and CDR2 are MDHEN and SYDVKM. CDR3 DNA sequence: TGTGCCAGCAGCCTAACTCGGACAGTACGGCGGAATGAGCAGTTCTTC. Translating gives CASSLTRTVRRNEQFF.

The J gene is TRBJ2-1, the V gene TRBV5-1; 7 bases align to TRBD1. J gave up 0 bases and V 4 bases, and 7 bases lay outside the gene matches. This CDR3 region has 16 residues. Germline CDR1 is SGHRS and CDR2 is YFSETQ. In nucleotides, the CDR3 is TGCGCCAGCAGCAGAACAGGGGAATCCTCCTACAATGAGCAGTTCTTC. Translated, it gives CASSRTGESSYNEQFF.

The chain uses TRBV9 and TRBJ2-6; 9 bases are a match to TRBD1. There are 19 residues in the CDR3. The germline V gene encodes CDR1 SGDLS and CDR2 YYNGEE. The ends lost 4 bases at V and 4 bases at J; junction bases unmatched: 15. The chain's CDR3 is CASSSQLINRGLGANVLTF. The DNA for the CDR3 is TGTGCCAGCAGCTCCCAATTAATCAACAGGGGGCTCGGGGCCAACGTCCTGACTTTC.

The chain carries TRBV18 and TRBJ2-4, with TRBD2 identical over 13 bases. After removal of 0 bases from V and 3 bases from J, the junction contained 2 bases not matched to a gene. Germline assignment: CDR1 KGHSH and CDR2 LQKENI. CDR3 length: 17 residues. In DNA form, the CDR3 reads TGTGCCAGCTCACCACCCGGACTAGCGGGAGTCAAAAACATTCAGTACTTC. Its translation: CASSPPGLAGVKNIQYF.

The rearrangement links TRBV5-1 to TRBJ2-7, with D tentatively TRBD1 (6 bases). CDR1 is SGHRS, CDR2 YFSETQ, per germline. CDR3 length: 14 residues. The V end was cut by 0 bases, the J end by 3 bases, with 10 bases between. As DNA, the CDR3 is TGCGCCAGCAGCTTGGCCCTACAGGGCTACGAGCAGTACTTC. This sequence encodes CASSLALQGYEQYF. The variable domain in full, completed from reference TRBV5-1 and TRBJ2-7, reads KAGVTQTPRYLIKTRGQQVTLSCSPISGHRSVSWYQQTPGQGLQFLFEYFSETQRNKGNFPGRFSGRQFSNSRSEMNVSTLELGDSALYLCASSLALQGYEQYFGPGTRLTVT.

The CDR3 nucleotides are TGCGCCAGCAGCCAAGAAAGGGGCCTTAACTATGGCTACACCTTC. This translates into CASSQERGLNYGYTF. The chain joins TRBV4-1 to TRBJ1-2; a possible D gene is TRBD1 (5 bases). Germline assignment: CDR1 MGHRA and CDR2 YSYEKL. Deletions cut 0 bases from V and 1 base from J, with 9 bases between. This CDR3 is built from 15 residues.

This clone was detected only once. The sample contains more than one DNA sequence encoding this CDR3. The V and J genes are TRBV5-1 and TRBJ2-2; 7 nucleotides agree with TRBD2. From germline, CDR1 is SGHRS and CDR2 YFSETQ. The junction had 2 bases not matched to a gene; V was cut back by 2 bases and J by 1 base. The CDR3 is made up of 15 amino acids. This CDR3 reads CASSFPSGNTGELFF. CDR3 DNA sequence: TGCGCCAGCAGCTTCCCTAGCGGGAACACCGGGGAGCTGTTTTTT.

The chain employs TRBV4-1 and TRBJ1-2; the match to TRBD1 covers 10 bases. Trimming took 3 bases from V and 4 from J; bases not matched to a gene: 8. Germline CDR1 is MGHRA and CDR2 is YSYEKL. The length of the CDR3 is 16 residues. The CDR3 region is CASSQTGTGDIYGYTF. The CDR3 nucleotides read TGCGCCAGCAGCCAGACCGGGACAGGGGACATCTATGGCTACACCTTC.

The genes are TRBV15 and TRBJ1-6; no reliable D call. Germline values: CDR1 LNHNV, CDR2 YYDKDF (reference sequence). The CDR3 is made up of 14 amino acids. The ends were cut back, 1 base at V and 7 bases at J, with 8 bases in the middle. The CDR3 here is CATSRAGVNSPLHF. The DNA of the CDR3 is TGTGCCACCAGCAGAGCCGGGGTGAATTCACCCCTCCACTTT.

The gene calls are TRBV7-9 and TRBJ1-2, with D tentatively TRBD1 (5 bases). V shed 2 bases and J shed 8 bases, with 12 bases lying between them. Germline-derived CDR1 and CDR2 are SEHNR and FQNEAQ (reference sequence). The CDR3 is 13 residues long. CDR3: CASSLSTGGGYTF. The CDR3 DNA reads TGTGCCAGCAGCTTAAGTACGGGGGGGGGCTACACCTTC.

The J gene is TRBJ2-1, the V gene TRBV5-1, with 13 positions matching TRBD2. Germline values: CDR1 SGHRS, CDR2 YFSETQ. The CDR3 sequence is 15 residues long. With V trimmed by 4 bases and J by 9 bases, 7 bases remained unmatched. CDR3 amino acids: CASSHGLAGEGEQFF. The CDR3 nucleotides are TGCGCCAGCAGCCACGGACTAGCGGGAGAGGGTGAGCAGTTCTTC.

This sequence joins TRBV23-1 and TRBJ1-2; D call uncertain. TRBV23-1 is given ORF status, its function remaining uncertain. There are 13 residues in the CDR3. V dropped 0 bases and J dropped 8 bases, with 10 bases sitting between them. The CDR3 loop reads CASSQSNRRGYTF. The CDR3 region has the DNA TGCGCCAGCAGTCAATCGAACCGGAGGGGCTACACCTTC.

The sample holds one count of this clone. The chain is built from TRBV28 and TRBJ2-7; 11 bases fit TRBD2. Trimming cost V 1 base and J 2 bases; bases outside gene matches: 4. Germline-derived CDR1 and CDR2 are MDHEN and SYDVKM. The CDR3 is made up of 16 amino acids. CDR3 sequence (DNA): TGTGCCAGCAGTTTATTGACTAGCGGGATTACCTACGAGCAGTACTTC. Translating gives CASSLLTSGITYEQYF.

The chain uses TRBV5-6 and TRBJ1-6; 7 nucleotides align to TRBD1. Germline loops: CDR1 SGHDT, CDR2 YYEEEE. V shed 0 bases and J 7 bases; nucleotides not matched to a gene: 4. This CDR3 has 15 residues. CDR3 sequence (DNA): TGTGCCAGCAGCTTGGGAGCAGGGGGGAATTCACCCCTCCACTTT. Its translation: CASSLGAGGNSPLHF.

V usage is TRBV6-1 and J usage is TRBJ2-4; 8 nucleotides match TRBD1. CDR1 MNHNS and CDR2 SASEGT come from the germline V gene. J gave up 7 bases and V 10 bases, and 9 bases lay outside the gene matches. This CDR3 spans 13 amino acids. This chain's CDR3 is CAIRQGMGNIQYF. The CDR3 coding sequence is TGTGCCATACGACAGGGGATGGGGAACATTCAGTACTTC.

The chain employs TRBV11-3 and TRBJ2-7, with 10 bases aligning to TRBD2. V was clipped by 7 bases and J by 1 base; unmatched bases: 13. The CDR3 covers 17 residues. Germline V CDR1 and CDR2: SGHNT, YENEEA. The CDR3 sequence is CASTSGRLAGESYEQYF. As DNA, the CDR3 is TGTGCCAGCACCTCAGGGAGGCTAGCGGGAGAATCCTACGAGCAGTACTTC.

V and J are TRBV5-6 and TRBJ2-1, with 10 bases lining up with TRBD2. This CDR3 region has 17 residues. V shed 1 base, J shed 13 bases, and the junction held 17 bases outside the gene matches. Germline V CDR1 and CDR2: SGHDT, YYEEEE. The DNA of the CDR3 is TGTGCCAGCAGCTTGTATTTCGGGCTAGCGGGAGTTAAAGTACAGTTCTTC. This codes for CASSLYFGLAGVKVQFF. The full variable domain, its missing parts supplied by reference TRBV5-6 and TRBJ2-1, is DAGVTQSPTHLIKTRGQQVTLRCSPKSGHDTVSWYQQALGQGPQFIFQYYEEEERQRGNFPDRFSGHQFPNYSSELNVNALLLGDSALYLCASSLYFGLAGVKVQFFGPGTRLTVL.

In its sample, this clone was seen a few times. The chain joins TRBV9 to TRBJ2-3; tentatively, D is TRBD2 (6 bases). CDR3 length: 15 residues. Germline CDR1 SGDLS, CDR2 YYNGEE. V was shortened by 4 bases and J by 1 base, with 13 bases between the two germline ends. The CDR3 nucleotides are TGTGCCAGCAGCACGGGAGCCACCGGCACAGATACGCAGTATTTT. Translating it yields CASSTGATGTDTQYF.

This rearrangement joins TRBV2 to TRBJ2-2; D may be TRBD2 (6 bases). With 6 bases removed from V and 5 bases from J, the gap between germline ends came to 13 bases. This CDR3 contains 14 residues. CDR1 and CDR2 from the germline V gene are SNHLY and FYNNEI. CDR3 residues: CASSRDFTTGELFF. CDR3 sequence (DNA): TGTGCCAGCAGCCGGGACTTCACTACCGGGGAGCTGTTTTTT. The full variable domain, with the rest looked up from reference TRBV2 and TRBJ2-2, is EPEVTQTPSHQVTQMGQEVILRCVPISNHLYFYWYRQILGQKVEFLVSFYNNEISEKSEIFDDQFSVERPDGSNFTLKIRSTKLEDSAMYFCASSRDFTTGELFFGEGSRLTVL.

The V gene is TRBV6-1, the J gene TRBJ1-1; 8 bases are a match to TRBD1. Germline assignment: CDR1 MNHNS and CDR2 SASEGT. This CDR3 is 15 amino acids long. V lost 6 bases and J lost 1; bases outside the gene matches: 7. CDR3 nucleotide sequence: TGTGCCAGCAGCGACAGGGGAGTAACGAACACTGAAGCTTTCTTT. Its translation: CASSDRGVTNTEAFF.